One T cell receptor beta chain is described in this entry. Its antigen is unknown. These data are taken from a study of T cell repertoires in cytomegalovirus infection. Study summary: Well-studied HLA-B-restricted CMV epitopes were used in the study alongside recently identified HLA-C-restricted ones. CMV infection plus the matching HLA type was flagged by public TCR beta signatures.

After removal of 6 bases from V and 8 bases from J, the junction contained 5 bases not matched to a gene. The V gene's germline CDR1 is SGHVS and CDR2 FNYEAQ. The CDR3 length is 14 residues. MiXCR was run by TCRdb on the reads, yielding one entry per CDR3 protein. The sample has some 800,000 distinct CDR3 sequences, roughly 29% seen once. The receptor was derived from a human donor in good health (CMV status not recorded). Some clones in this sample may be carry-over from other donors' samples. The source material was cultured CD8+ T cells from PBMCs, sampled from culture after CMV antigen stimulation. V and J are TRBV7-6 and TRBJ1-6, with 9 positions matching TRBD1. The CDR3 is CASSPTGGHSPLHF. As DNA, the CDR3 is TGTGCCAGCAGTCCAACAGGGGGCCATTCACCCCTCCACTTT.